This T cell receptor (beta chain) was recovered during a study of blood T cell repertoires in COVID-19. Overall study context: Italy, Spain and the United States were the sources of the convalescent and acute COVID-19 samples. Sources were T cells, B-cell-depleted T cells, or PBMCs; the material itself was cDNA or gDNA.

The J segment lost 1 base and the V segment lost 3 bases, leaving 5 bases of the junction unmatched. CDR1 and CDR2 from the germline V gene are SGDLS and YYNGEE. This CDR3 contains 15 residues. In the authors' methods: Reference gene primers were amplified, and this amplification served to estimate nucleated cell counts. Profiled with immunoSEQ multiplex PCR; TCRdb holds only in-frame clones, not every one. That table supplies the V and J calls and clone size; D and trimming were determined from the DNA. The sample shows about 210,000 clones, approximately 81% of them seen only once. Residents of 24 US areas, aged about 18 to 89 years, made up the participants.

The sample taken for sequencing was PBMCs or T cells enriched from blood (not recorded which). The sequence derives from a woman between 50 and 59 years old with acute COVID-19. V gene TRBV9 combines with J gene TRBJ2-3, with 7 bases aligning to TRBD1. For the CDR3, the DNA is TGTGCCAGCAGCGACAGGGGAGATGGCACAGATACGCAGTATTTT. It is translated as CASSDRGDGTDTQYF.